This T cell receptor (beta chain) came from a study of blood T cell repertoires in COVID-19. In the study overall: Sources were T cells, B-cell-depleted T cells, or PBMCs; the material itself was cDNA or gDNA.

V lost 2 bases and J 4 bases, leaving 14 bases between the germline ends. CDR1 MNHNS and CDR2 SASEGT come from the germline V gene. This CDR3 comprises 16 residues. Produced via immunoSEQ multiplex PCR; TCRdb's table is partial and in-frame only. The table records under 250,000 clones, approximately 90% of them present only once. Ages ranged from roughly 18 to 100 years, with residence in about 24 US areas. Sequencing used PBMCs or T cells enriched from blood (not recorded which). This sequence was found in a woman in her thirties with acute COVID-19. The V call is TRBV6-1, the J call TRBJ2-2; D possibly corresponds to TRBD2 (5 bases). CDR3 DNA sequence: TGTGCCAGCAGTGAATACCCCCCGGGGAGCACCGGGGAGCTGTTTTTT. Translated: CASSEYPPGSTGELFF.